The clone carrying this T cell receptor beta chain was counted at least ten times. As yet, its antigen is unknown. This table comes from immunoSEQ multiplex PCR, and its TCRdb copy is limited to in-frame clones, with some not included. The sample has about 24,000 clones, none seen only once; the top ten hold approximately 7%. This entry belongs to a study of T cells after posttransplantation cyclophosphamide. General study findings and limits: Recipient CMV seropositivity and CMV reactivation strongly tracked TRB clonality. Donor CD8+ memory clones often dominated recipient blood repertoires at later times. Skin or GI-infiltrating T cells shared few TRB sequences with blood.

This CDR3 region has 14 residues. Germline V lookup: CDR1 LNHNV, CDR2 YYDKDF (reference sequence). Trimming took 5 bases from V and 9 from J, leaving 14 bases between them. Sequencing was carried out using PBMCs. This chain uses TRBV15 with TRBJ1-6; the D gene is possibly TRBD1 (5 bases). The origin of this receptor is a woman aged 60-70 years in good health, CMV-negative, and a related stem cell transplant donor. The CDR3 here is CATSFNQGISPLHF. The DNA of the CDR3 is TGTGCCACCAGCTTCAATCAGGGTATTTCACCCCTCCACTTT.